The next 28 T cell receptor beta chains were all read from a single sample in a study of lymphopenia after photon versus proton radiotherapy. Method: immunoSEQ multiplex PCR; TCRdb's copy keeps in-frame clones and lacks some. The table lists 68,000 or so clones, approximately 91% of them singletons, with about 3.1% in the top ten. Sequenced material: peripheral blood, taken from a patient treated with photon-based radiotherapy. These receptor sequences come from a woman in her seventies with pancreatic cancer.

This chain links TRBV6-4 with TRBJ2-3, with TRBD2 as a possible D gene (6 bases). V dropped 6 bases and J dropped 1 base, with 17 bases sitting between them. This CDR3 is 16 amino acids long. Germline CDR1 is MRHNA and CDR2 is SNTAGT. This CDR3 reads CASRDNRDWGTDTQYF. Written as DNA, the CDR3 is TGTGCCAGCAGGGATAACCGGGACTGGGGCACAGATACGCAGTATTTT.

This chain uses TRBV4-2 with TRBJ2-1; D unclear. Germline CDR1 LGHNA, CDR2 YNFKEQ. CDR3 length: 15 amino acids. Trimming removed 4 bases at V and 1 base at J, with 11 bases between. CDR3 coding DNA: TGTGCCAGCAGCCTTGTGCACGGTTCCTACAATGAGCAGTTCTTC. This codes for CASSLVHGSYNEQFF.

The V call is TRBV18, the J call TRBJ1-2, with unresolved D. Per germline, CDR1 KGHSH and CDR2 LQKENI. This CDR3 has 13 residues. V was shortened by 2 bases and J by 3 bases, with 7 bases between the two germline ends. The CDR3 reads CASSPGQDYGYTF. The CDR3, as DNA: TGTGCCAGCTCACCAGGGCAGGACTATGGCTACACCTTC.

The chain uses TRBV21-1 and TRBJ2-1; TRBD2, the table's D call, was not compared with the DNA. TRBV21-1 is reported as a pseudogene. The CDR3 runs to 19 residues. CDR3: CASSKGDRLAGLSYNEQFF. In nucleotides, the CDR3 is TGTGCCAGCAGCAAAGGGGACCGACTAGCGGGCCTCTCCTACAATGAGCAGTTCTTC.

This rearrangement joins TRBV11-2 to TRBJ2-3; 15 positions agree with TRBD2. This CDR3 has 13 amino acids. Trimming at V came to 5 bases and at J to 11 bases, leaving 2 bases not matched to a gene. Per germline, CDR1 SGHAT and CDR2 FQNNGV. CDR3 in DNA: TGTGCCAGCAGCCCGGGACTAGCGGGAGGGCAGTATTTT. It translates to CASSPGLAGGQYF.

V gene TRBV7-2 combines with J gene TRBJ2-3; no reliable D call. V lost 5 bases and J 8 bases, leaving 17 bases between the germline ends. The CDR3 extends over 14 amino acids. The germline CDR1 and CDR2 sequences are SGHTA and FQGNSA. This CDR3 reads CASSPSQSSRTQYF. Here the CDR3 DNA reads TGTGCCAGCAGCCCCTCACAGAGCTCACGTACGCAGTATTTT.

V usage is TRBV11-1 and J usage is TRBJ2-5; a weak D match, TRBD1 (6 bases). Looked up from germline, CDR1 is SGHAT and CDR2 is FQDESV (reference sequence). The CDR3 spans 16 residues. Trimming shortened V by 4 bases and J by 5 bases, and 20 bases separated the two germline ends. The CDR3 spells CASSSPRDKVEETQYF. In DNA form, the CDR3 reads TGTGCCAGCAGCTCGCCTCGGGACAAGGTCGAGGAGACCCAGTACTTC.

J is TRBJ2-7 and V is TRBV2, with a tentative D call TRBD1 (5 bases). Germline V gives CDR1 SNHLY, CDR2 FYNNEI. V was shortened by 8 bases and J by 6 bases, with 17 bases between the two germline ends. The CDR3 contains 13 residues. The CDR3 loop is CASDTTQGSEQYF. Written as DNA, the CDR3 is TGTGCCAGCGATACGACCCAGGGCTCCGAGCAGTACTTC. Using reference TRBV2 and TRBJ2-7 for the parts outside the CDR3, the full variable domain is EPEVTQTPSHQVTQMGQEVILRCVPISNHLYFYWYRQILGQKVEFLVSFYNNEISEKSEIFDDQFSVERPDGSNFTLKIRSTKLEDSAMYFCASDTTQGSEQYFGPGTRLTVT.

In DNA, the CDR3 is TGTGCCAGCAGTGAAAGTATGCGGCAGTTCTTC. Its protein product is CASSESMRQFF. J is TRBJ2-1 and V is TRBV2; D gene unclear. The V end lost 2 bases, the J end lost 12 bases, and 8 bases lay between the germline ends. The CDR3 has 11 amino acids. The V gene's germline CDR1 is SNHLY and CDR2 FYNNEI.

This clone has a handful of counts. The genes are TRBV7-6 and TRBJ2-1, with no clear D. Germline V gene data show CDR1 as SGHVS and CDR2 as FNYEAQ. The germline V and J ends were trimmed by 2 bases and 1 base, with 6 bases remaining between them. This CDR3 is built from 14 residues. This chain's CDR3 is CASSLYGSYNEQFF. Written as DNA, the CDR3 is TGTGCCAGCAGCTTATACGGGTCCTACAATGAGCAGTTCTTC.

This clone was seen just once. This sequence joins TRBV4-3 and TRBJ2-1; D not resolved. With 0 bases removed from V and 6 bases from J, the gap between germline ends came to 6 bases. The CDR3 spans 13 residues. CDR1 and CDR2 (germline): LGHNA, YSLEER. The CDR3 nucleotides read TGCGCCAGCAGCCAAGAGGATCGCAATGAGCAGTTCTTC. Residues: CASSQEDRNEQFF.

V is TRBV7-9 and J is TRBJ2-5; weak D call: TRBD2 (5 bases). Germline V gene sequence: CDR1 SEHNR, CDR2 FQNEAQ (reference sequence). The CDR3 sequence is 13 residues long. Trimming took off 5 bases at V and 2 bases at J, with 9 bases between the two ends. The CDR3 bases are TGTGCCAGCAGCGCTGGAGGACAAGAGACCCAGTACTTC. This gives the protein CASSAGGQETQYF.

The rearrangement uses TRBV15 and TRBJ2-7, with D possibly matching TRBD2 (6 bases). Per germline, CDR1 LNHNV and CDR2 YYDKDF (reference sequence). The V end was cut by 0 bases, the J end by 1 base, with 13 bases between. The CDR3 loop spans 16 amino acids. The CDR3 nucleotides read TGTGCCACCAGCAGAGAAGGTGGGGGGTCTTCCTACGAGCAGTACTTC. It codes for CATSREGGGSSYEQYF.

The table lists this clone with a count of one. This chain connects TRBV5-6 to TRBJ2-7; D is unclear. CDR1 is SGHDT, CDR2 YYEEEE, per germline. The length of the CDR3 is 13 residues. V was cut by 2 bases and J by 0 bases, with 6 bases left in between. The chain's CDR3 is CASSFSASYEQYF. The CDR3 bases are TGTGCCAGCAGCTTCAGCGCCTCCTACGAGCAGTACTTC.

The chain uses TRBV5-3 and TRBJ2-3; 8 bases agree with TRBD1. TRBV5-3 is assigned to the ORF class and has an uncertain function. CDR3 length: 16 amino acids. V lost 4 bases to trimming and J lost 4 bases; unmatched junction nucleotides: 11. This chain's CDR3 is CARSPWTGWDADTQYF. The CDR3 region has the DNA TGTGCCAGAAGCCCATGGACAGGGTGGGACGCAGATACGCAGTATTTT.

The CDR3 protein is CSVGSRVVTEQYF. The CDR3 region has the DNA TGCAGCGTTGGGTCCCGCGTAGTGACGGAGCAGTACTTC. V usage is TRBV29-1 and J usage is TRBJ2-7; no definite D call. In germline, CDR1 is SQVTM, CDR2 ANQGSEA. V was shortened by 4 bases and J by 7 bases, with 17 bases between the two germline ends. The CDR3 covers 13 residues.

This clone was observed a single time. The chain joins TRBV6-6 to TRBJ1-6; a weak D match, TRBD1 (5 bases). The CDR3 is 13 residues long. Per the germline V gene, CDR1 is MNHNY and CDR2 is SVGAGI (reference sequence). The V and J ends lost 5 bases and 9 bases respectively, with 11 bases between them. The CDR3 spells CASSKKQVSPLHF. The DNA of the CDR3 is TGTGCCAGCAGTAAGAAACAGGTTTCACCCCTCCACTTT.

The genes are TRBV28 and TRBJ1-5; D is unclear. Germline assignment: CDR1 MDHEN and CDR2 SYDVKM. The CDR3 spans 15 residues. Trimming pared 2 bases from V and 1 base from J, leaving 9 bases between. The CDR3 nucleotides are TGTGCCAGCAGTTTAATTGTAACCAGCAATCAGCCCCAGCATTTT. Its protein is CASSLIVTSNQPQHF. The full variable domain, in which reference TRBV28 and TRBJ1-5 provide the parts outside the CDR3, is DVKVTQSSRYLVKRTGEKVFLECVQDMDHENMFWYRQDPGLGLRLIYFSYDVKMKEKGDIPEGYSVSREKKERFSLILESASTNQTSMYLCASSLIVTSNQPQHFGDGTRLSIL.

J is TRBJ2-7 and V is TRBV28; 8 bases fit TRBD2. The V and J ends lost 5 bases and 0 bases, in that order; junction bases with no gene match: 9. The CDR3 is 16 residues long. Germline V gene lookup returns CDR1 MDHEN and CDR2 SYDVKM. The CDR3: CASSPPRGTSSYEQYF. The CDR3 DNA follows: TGTGCCAGCAGTCCACCGAGGGGGACTAGCTCCTACGAGCAGTACTTC.

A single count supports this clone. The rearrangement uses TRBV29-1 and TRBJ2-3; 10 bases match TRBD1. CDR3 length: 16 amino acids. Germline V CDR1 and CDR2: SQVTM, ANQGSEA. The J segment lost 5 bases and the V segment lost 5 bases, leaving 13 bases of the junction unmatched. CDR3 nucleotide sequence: TGCAGCGTTACGATACCGGGACAGGGGAGTGGAGATACGCAGTATTTT. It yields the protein CSVTIPGQGSGDTQYF.

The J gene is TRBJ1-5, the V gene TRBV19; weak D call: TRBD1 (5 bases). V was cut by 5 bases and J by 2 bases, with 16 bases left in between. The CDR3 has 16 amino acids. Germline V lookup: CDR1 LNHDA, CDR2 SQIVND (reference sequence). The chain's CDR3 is CASSGARRNGNQPQHF. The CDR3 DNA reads TGTGCCAGTAGTGGGGCCAGGAGGAACGGCAATCAGCCCCAGCATTTT.

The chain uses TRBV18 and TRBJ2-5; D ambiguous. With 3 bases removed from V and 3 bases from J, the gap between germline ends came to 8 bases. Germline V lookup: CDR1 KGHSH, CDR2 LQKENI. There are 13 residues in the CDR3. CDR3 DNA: TGTGCCAGCTCACCCCTCCAAAAAGAGACCCAGTACTTC. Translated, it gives CASSPLQKETQYF.

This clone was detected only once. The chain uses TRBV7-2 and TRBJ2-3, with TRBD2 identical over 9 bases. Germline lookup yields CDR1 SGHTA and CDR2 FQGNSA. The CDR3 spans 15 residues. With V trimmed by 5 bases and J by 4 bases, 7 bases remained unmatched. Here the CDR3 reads CASSMVAGEADTQYF. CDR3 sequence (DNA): TGTGCCAGCAGCATGGTAGCGGGGGAGGCAGATACGCAGTATTTT.

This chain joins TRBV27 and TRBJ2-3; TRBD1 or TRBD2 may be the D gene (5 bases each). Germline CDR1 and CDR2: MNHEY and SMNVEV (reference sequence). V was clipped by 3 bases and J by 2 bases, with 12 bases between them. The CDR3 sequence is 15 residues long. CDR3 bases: TGTGCCAGCAGTTTGGGGGTCCCCTACACAGATACGCAGTATTTT. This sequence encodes CASSLGVPYTDTQYF.

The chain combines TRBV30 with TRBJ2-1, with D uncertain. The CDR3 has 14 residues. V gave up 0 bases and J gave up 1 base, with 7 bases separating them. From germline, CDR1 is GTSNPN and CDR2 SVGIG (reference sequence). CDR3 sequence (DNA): TGTGCCTGGAGTGTGGGTCAGTCCTACAATGAGCAGTTCTTC. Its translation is CAWSVGQSYNEQFF.

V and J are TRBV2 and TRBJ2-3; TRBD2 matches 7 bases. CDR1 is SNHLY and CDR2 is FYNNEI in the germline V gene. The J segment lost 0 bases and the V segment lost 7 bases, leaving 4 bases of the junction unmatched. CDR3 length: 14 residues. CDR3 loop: CASKSGTSTDTQYF. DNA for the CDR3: TGTGCCAGCAAAAGCGGGACGAGCACAGATACGCAGTATTTT.

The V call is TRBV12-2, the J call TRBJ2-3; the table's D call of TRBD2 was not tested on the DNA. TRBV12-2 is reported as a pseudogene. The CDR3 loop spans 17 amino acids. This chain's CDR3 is CASRLKGDYPTTDTQYF. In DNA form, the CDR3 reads TGTGCAAGTCGCCTCAAGGGGGACTACCCGACCACAGATACGCAGTATTTT.

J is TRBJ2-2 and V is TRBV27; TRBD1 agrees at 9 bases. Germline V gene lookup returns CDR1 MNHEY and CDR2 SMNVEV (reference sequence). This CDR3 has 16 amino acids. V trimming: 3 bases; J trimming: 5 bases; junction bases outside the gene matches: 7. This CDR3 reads CASSFLDRGGTGELFF. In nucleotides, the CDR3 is TGTGCCAGCAGTTTTCTGGACAGGGGAGGGACCGGGGAGCTGTTTTTT.